These 30 T cell receptor beta chains came from one sample sequenced in a study of CD8 T cells in ankylosing spondylitis. Regarding the study as a whole: The study identified a TCR beta motif of under ten highly homologous variants that appeared characteristic of ankylosing spondylitis blood.

These receptors have no known antigen. TCRdb itself ran the 5' RACE reads through MiXCR, one entry per CDR3 protein. The table includes fewer than 450,000 distinct CDR3 sequences, roughly 18% detected once. The specimen sequenced was blood, either unsorted or a sorted T cell fraction (not recorded which). These receptors were collected from a male donor with ankylosing spondylitis.

This clonotype was seen more than once but under ten times. The V call is TRBV4-1, the J call TRBJ2-7; perhaps D is TRBD1 or TRBD2 (5 bases each). Germline V CDR1 and CDR2: MGHRA, YSYEKL. This CDR3 spans 15 amino acids. V lost 0 bases, J lost 2 bases, and 11 bases lay in between. CDR3 coding DNA: TGCGCCAGCAGCCAAGACGGGACGGCTGCCTACGAGCAGTACTTC. Translating it yields CASSQDGTAAYEQYF.

This clonotype was seen a few times. V usage is TRBV7-3 and J usage is TRBJ1-2; TRBD1 matches 11 bases. This CDR3 spans 15 amino acids. Germline V lookup: CDR1 SGHTA, CDR2 FQGTGA. J gave up 5 bases and V 5 bases, and 7 bases lay outside the gene matches. The DNA for the CDR3 is TGTGCCAGCAGCCCTACTGGACAGGGGGCTTATGGCTACACCTTC. This gives the protein CASSPTGQGAYGYTF.

This clonotype was seen more than once but under ten times. This chain uses TRBV5-6 with TRBJ2-1; TRBD2 agrees at 13 bases. V trimming: 2 bases; J trimming: 10 bases; junction bases outside the gene matches: 6. The CDR3 has 15 amino acids. The V gene's germline CDR1 is SGHDT and CDR2 YYEEEE. CDR3 bases: TGTGCCAGCAGCTTCGTAGGGACTAGCGGGAAGGAGCAGTTCTTC. It encodes CASSFVGTSGKEQFF.

This clonotype was picked up a small number of times. This chain joins TRBV29-1 and TRBJ1-1; 7 bases are shared with TRBD1. The J segment lost 0 bases and the V segment lost 7 bases, leaving 8 bases of the junction unmatched. There are 14 residues in the CDR3. Germline V gene data show CDR1 as SQVTM and CDR2 as ANQGSEA. In DNA, the CDR3 is TGCAGCGCACAATTAACAGGGGTGAACACTGAAGCTTTCTTT. Its translation is CSAQLTGVNTEAFF. The full variable domain, in which reference TRBV29-1 and TRBJ1-1 provide the parts outside the CDR3, is SAVISQKPSRDICQRGTSLTIQCQVDSQVTMMFWYRQQPGQSLTLIATANQGSEATYESGFVIDKFPISRPNLTFSTLTVSNMSPEDSSIYLCSAQLTGVNTEAFFGQGTRLTVV.

The V and J genes are TRBV4-2 and TRBJ2-1, with 9 nucleotides matching TRBD2. With V trimmed by 0 bases and J by 9 bases, 12 bases remained unmatched. Germline values: CDR1 LGHNA, CDR2 YNFKEQ. The CDR3 covers 17 residues. The CDR3 coding sequence is TGTGCCAGCAGCCAAGAGGTTCATCGCGGGGGGGCAGGTGAGCAGTTCTTC. Translated, it gives CASSQEVHRGGAGEQFF.

There are a few counts of this clonotype. This chain joins TRBV14 and TRBJ2-5; D is unclear. Trimming took off 0 bases at V and 0 bases at J, with 14 bases between the two ends. Germline V gene data show CDR1 as SGHDN and CDR2 as FVKESK. CDR3 size: 17 residues. The CDR3 sequence is CASSQDSGRRYQETQYF. DNA of the CDR3: TGTGCCAGCAGCCAAGATTCCGGGCGTCGGTACCAAGAGACCCAGTACTTC.

This clonotype was observed at least ten times. The genes are TRBV5-1 and TRBJ1-5; 12 bases are a match to TRBD1. Germline values: CDR1 SGHRS, CDR2 YFSETQ. Trimming removed 4 bases from V and 7 bases from J; junction bases left unmatched: 3. CDR3 length equals 14 residues. The CDR3 is CASSDGTGGQPQHF. CDR3 sequence (DNA): TGCGCCAGCAGCGACGGGACAGGGGGCCAGCCCCAGCATTTT.

The rearrangement links TRBV21-1 to TRBJ1-1; TRBD1 is taken as the D call from the table, unchecked against the DNA. TRBV21-1 is assigned pseudogene status. The CDR3 is 13 amino acids. CDR3 residues: CASSPRGAHEAFF. The DNA of the CDR3 is TGTGCCAGCAGCCCCCGGGGAGCCCACGAAGCTTTCTTT.

On this clonotype: At one end the junction does not follow the germline gene, possibly because of a read error. This chain uses TRBV2 with TRBJ1-5, with 9 bases identical to TRBD1. Germline CDR1 reads SNHLY; CDR2 reads FYNNEI. This CDR3 spans 15 amino acids. This CDR3 is CASCEGQGGGQPQHF. In DNA form, the CDR3 reads TGTGCCAGCTGTGAGGGACAGGGCGGTGGTCAGCCCCAGCATTTT. The full variable domain, with the rest looked up from reference TRBV2 and TRBJ1-5, is EPEVTQTPSHQVTQMGQEVILRCVPISNHLYFYWYRQILGQKVEFLVSFYNNEISEKSEIFDDQFSVERPDGSNFTLKIRSTKLEDSAMYFCASCEGQGGGQPQHFGDGTRLSIL.

This clonotype was recorded a few times. The genes are TRBV27 and TRBJ2-7; 9 nucleotides line up with TRBD1. The CDR3 length is 15 residues. From germline, CDR1 is MNHEY and CDR2 SMNVEV (reference sequence). J lost 2 bases, V lost 5 bases, and 7 bases had no gene match. The CDR3 bases are TGTGCCAGCAGTAAACAGGGGGCAGGACCCTACGAGCAGTACTTC. Translated: CASSKQGAGPYEQYF.

This clonotype was counted a few times. The DNA is left out, because the CDR3 cannot be placed on it with certainty; the CDR3 is given as TCRdb lists it. The chain has TRBV12-3 or TRBV12-4 and TRBJ1-2; TRBD1 is the table's D call, not checked against the DNA. From its first to its last residue, the CDR3 has 14 amino acids. The chain's CDR3 is CASSSSGESYGYTF.

This clonotype was counted between two and nine times. The V and J genes are TRBV5-6 and TRBJ2-7; 9 nucleotides match TRBD1. J gave up 6 bases and V 2 bases, and 6 bases lay outside the gene matches. The CDR3 consists of 14 residues. The V gene's germline CDR1 is SGHDT and CDR2 YYEEEE. The CDR3, as DNA: TGTGCCAGCAGCTTCCCGGGACAGGGTTCCGAGCAGTACTTC. It is translated as CASSFPGQGSEQYF.

This clonotype was recorded a few times. The rearrangement uses TRBV3-1 and TRBJ2-2; D tentatively reads TRBD1 or TRBD2 (6 bases each). Germline assignment: CDR1 LGHDT and CDR2 YNNKEL (reference sequence). The CDR3 contains 14 residues. V was clipped by 1 base and J by 8 bases, with 11 bases between them. This chain's CDR3 is CASSQGGAGGELFF. CDR3 DNA: TGTGCCAGCAGCCAAGGGGGGGCAGGTGGGGAGCTGTTTTTT. Drawing the rest from reference TRBV3-1 and TRBJ2-2, the complete variable domain is DTAVSQTPKYLVTQMGNDKSIKCEQNLGHDTMYWYKQDSKKFLKIMFSYNNKELIINETVPNRFSPKSPDKAHLNLHINSLELGDSAVYFCASSQGGAGGELFFGEGSRLTVL.

The J gene is TRBJ1-1, the V gene TRBV5-6; D may be TRBD1 (6 bases). Germline CDR1 SGHDT, CDR2 YYEEEE. This CDR3 comprises 15 residues. The germline V and J ends were trimmed by 4 bases and 4 bases, with 17 bases remaining between them. The DNA of the CDR3 is TGTGCCAGCAGCGGCTACAGGGTTAAGGGCACTGAAGCTTTCTTT. Its translation: CASSGYRVKGTEAFF.

The chain uses TRBV5-6 and TRBJ1-1; 9 bases match TRBD1. V lost 5 bases and J lost 0; bases outside the gene matches: 11. CDR1 is SGHDT, CDR2 YYEEEE, per germline. There are 17 residues in the CDR3. The CDR3 sequence is CASRTGTGCFMNTEAFF. The CDR3 coding sequence is TGTGCCAGCAGGACCGGGACAGGGTGCTTCATGAACACTGAAGCTTTCTTT. The variable domain in full, completed from reference TRBV5-6 and TRBJ1-1, reads DAGVTQSPTHLIKTRGQQVTLRCSPKSGHDTVSWYQQALGQGPQFIFQYYEEEERQRGNFPDRFSGHQFPNYSSELNVNALLLGDSALYLCASRTGTGCFMNTEAFFGQGTRLTVV.

The rearrangement joins TRBV28 to TRBJ2-7; 10 bases fit TRBD2. The CDR3 spans 16 residues. V lost 6 bases, J lost 0 bases, and 8 bases stayed unmatched. Germline CDR1 is MDHEN and CDR2 is SYDVKM. The CDR3 DNA reads as TGTGCCAGCAGCTCCCCTACTAGCGGGACCTCCTACGAGCAGTACTTC. Residues: CASSSPTSGTSYEQYF.

This clonotype was counted between two and nine times. The J gene is TRBJ2-5, the V gene TRBV10-3, with D perhaps being TRBD1 or TRBD2 (5 bases each). Germline V gene sequence: CDR1 ENHRY, CDR2 SYGVKD. V lost 11 bases and J 3 bases, leaving 13 bases between the germline ends. This CDR3 has 12 amino acids. The CDR3 region has the DNA TGTGCCGCAGGGACGGACGAAGAGACCCAGTACTTC. It codes for CAAGTDEETQYF.

J is TRBJ2-5 and V is TRBV6-1, with 12 bases lining up with TRBD1. The germline V gene encodes CDR1 MNHNS and CDR2 SASEGT. The CDR3 covers 15 residues. Losses at the gene ends were 5 bases for V and 4 bases for J; bases not matched to a gene: 5. CDR3 region: CASSRGQGAAETQYF. As DNA, the CDR3 is TGTGCCAGCAGTCGGGGACAGGGGGCTGCAGAGACCCAGTACTTC.

This clonotype was picked up many times. J is TRBJ2-3 and V is TRBV20-1; 9 nucleotides agree with TRBD2. The CDR3 sequence is 15 residues long. J lost 2 bases, V lost 4 bases, and 7 bases had no gene match. CDR1 is DFQATT and CDR2 is SNEGSKA in the germline V gene (reference sequence). The CDR3 reads CSATSGTSPTDTQYF. The CDR3 DNA reads TGCAGTGCTACCTCCGGGACTAGCCCCACAGATACGCAGTATTTT.

The genes are TRBV12-3 or TRBV12-4 and TRBJ2-1; TRBD2 matches at 14 bases. This CDR3 is 16 amino acids long. Trimming cost V 5 bases and J 8 bases; bases outside gene matches: 8. The CDR3 protein is CASSPGTSGRLDEQFF. In DNA, the CDR3 is TGTGCCAGCAGTCCCGGGACTAGCGGGAGATTGGATGAGCAGTTCTTC.

The chain combines TRBV11-2 with TRBJ2-6; D gene ambiguous. The germline V gene encodes CDR1 SGHAT and CDR2 FQNNGV. V was pared by 0 bases and J by 2 bases, with 11 bases between. There are 17 residues in the CDR3. The chain's CDR3 is CASSLEATVPGANVLTF. The CDR3, as DNA: TGTGCCAGCAGCTTAGAGGCCACAGTCCCTGGGGCCAACGTCCTGACTTTC.

The rearrangement uses TRBV7-9 and TRBJ2-2; 7 bases are shared with TRBD1. After removal of 6 bases from V and 7 bases from J, the junction contained 14 bases not matched to a gene. This CDR3 comprises 16 residues. The germline V gene has CDR1 SEHNR and CDR2 FQNEAQ (reference sequence). The CDR3 sequence is CASSPPGTEKGGELFF. The CDR3 DNA is TGTGCCAGCAGTCCCCCCGGGACAGAGAAGGGCGGGGAGCTGTTTTTT.

This rearrangement joins TRBV4-3 to TRBJ1-2; no clear D. V was shortened by 0 bases and J by 6 bases, with 14 bases between the two germline ends. This CDR3 spans 15 amino acids. From germline, CDR1 is LGHNA and CDR2 YSLEER. The CDR3 loop reads CASSQEVARYNGYTF. The CDR3 coding sequence is TGCGCCAGCAGCCAAGAGGTCGCCAGGTATAATGGCTACACCTTC.

This clonotype turned up a few times. This chain uses TRBV5-1 with TRBJ1-1; D not resolved. This CDR3 comprises 12 residues. Germline CDR1 reads SGHRS; CDR2 reads YFSETQ. Trimming stripped 0 bases from V and 7 bases from J, with 7 bases between. CDR3 coding DNA: TGCGCCAGCAGCTTGGATTTCGGTGAAGCTTTCTTT. Translated: CASSLDFGEAFF.

Only a few counts were recorded for this clonotype. The CDR3 region has the DNA TGTGCCAGCAGTTACGACAGGGGGAGGTCTGAAGCTTTCTTT. It is translated as CASSYDRGRSEAFF. V and J are TRBV6-5 and TRBJ1-1; 9 bases are a match to TRBD1. The CDR3 extends over 14 amino acids. Germline-derived CDR1 and CDR2 are MNHEY and SVGAGI. After removal of 2 bases from V and 6 bases from J, the junction contained 4 bases not matched to a gene.

The V gene is TRBV18, the J gene TRBJ2-5; D is perhaps TRBD2 (6 bases). V shed 4 bases and J shed 1 base, with 19 bases lying between them. This CDR3 region has 17 residues. Per the germline V gene, CDR1 is KGHSH and CDR2 is LQKENI. CDR3 region: CASSQYPRERSQETQYF. In DNA form, the CDR3 reads TGTGCCAGCTCACAATATCCCCGGGAGCGGAGCCAAGAGACCCAGTACTTC. The full variable domain, rest sourced from reference TRBV18 and TRBJ2-5, is NAGVMQNPRHLVRRRGQEARLRCSPMKGHSHVYWYRQLPEEGLKFMVYLQKENIIDESGMPKERFSAEFPKEGPSILRIQQVVRGDSAAYFCASSQYPRERSQETQYFGPGTRLLVL.

The table lists this clonotype with a few counts. This CDR3 is CASSQAPPPLAGSDTQYF. CDR3 sequence (DNA): TGCGCCAGCAGCCAAGCTCCCCCCCCACTAGCGGGATCAGATACGCAGTATTTT. This chain uses TRBV4-1 with TRBJ2-3; TRBD2 aligns across 10 bases. The CDR3 runs to 18 residues. V lost 1 base to trimming and J lost 4 bases; unmatched junction nucleotides: 11. The germline CDR1 and CDR2 sequences are MGHRA and YSYEKL.

V and J are TRBV7-3 and TRBJ2-5; 9 bases agree with TRBD2. The CDR3 covers 16 residues. Per the germline V gene, CDR1 is SGHTA and CDR2 is FQGTGA. J was trimmed by 4 bases and V by 1 base; bases with no gene match: 7. The CDR3 coding sequence is TGTGCCAGCAGCTTAAGCGGGAGGGCCGTGGGAGAGACCCAGTACTTC. Translation gives CASSLSGRAVGETQYF. Variable domain in full (rest from reference TRBV7-3 and TRBJ2-5): GAGVSQTPSNKVTEKGKYVELRCDPISGHTALYWYRQSLGQGPEFLIYFQGTGAADDSGLPNDRFFAVRPEGSVSTLKIQRTERGDSAVYLCASSLSGRAVGETQYFGPGTRLLVL.

This chain links TRBV9 with TRBJ2-1; D is possibly TRBD1 (6 bases). With 4 bases removed from V and 5 bases from J, the gap between germline ends came to 16 bases. CDR1 is SGDLS and CDR2 is YYNGEE in the germline V gene. This CDR3 spans 15 amino acids. Here the CDR3 DNA reads TGTGCCAGCAGCCTCGGCATCGGACAGAACAATGAGCAGTTCTTC. This codes for CASSLGIGQNNEQFF.

This clonotype was observed a few times. V is TRBV4-1 and J is TRBJ2-2; 9 bases match TRBD2. Germline V gene sequence: CDR1 MGHRA, CDR2 YSYEKL. The CDR3 covers 16 residues. With 3 bases clipped from V and 3 bases from J, the junction kept 5 bases outside the gene matches. The CDR3 loop reads CASSHGSGGDTGELFF. The CDR3 nucleotides are TGCGCCAGCAGCCATGGTAGCGGGGGAGACACCGGGGAGCTGTTTTTT.